The clone carrying this T cell receptor (beta chain) has at least ten counts. Its antigen is unidentified. The data stem from a study of identical twins. Unique molecular identifiers were present on cDNA, and template switching added a universal primer site. MiXCR was run by TCRdb on the 5' RACE reads, yielding one entry per CDR3 protein. The sample consists of around 960,000 distinct CDR3 sequences, around an eighth of them appearing once. Notes on the study in general: Interpretation of the results relied on cross-sectional statistical analysis and not on following the same donors. Invariant MAIT and iNKT cells may have partly biased zero-insertion analyses.

These data also featured in a second study, about yellow fever vaccine responses in identical twins.

This receptor was obtained from a woman between 18 and 30 years old in good health. Specimen: PBMCs.

The CDR3 here is CSGAGGGGELFF. Here the CDR3 DNA reads TGCAGTGGTGCAGGGGGCGGCGGGGAGCTGTTTTTT. This sequence joins TRBV20-1 and TRBJ2-2; 8 nucleotides agree with TRBD1. V lost 7 bases, J lost 7 bases, and 5 bases stayed unmatched. CDR3 length: 12 residues. Germline V gene lookup returns CDR1 DFQATT and CDR2 SNEGSKA (reference sequence).